Each of the 27 T cell receptor beta chains below was sequenced from the same sample in a study of blood T cell repertoires in COVID-19. Sequencing was performed with immunoSEQ multiplex PCR; in TCRdb, only in-frame clones are kept and a portion is missing. The sample records around 470,000 clones, approximately 92% being singletons. The material sequenced was peripheral blood. The receptors derive from a man younger than 30 with COVID-19, enrolled during active disease.

This chain uses TRBV5-1 with TRBJ2-3; 11 bases align to TRBD2. This CDR3 spans 16 amino acids. Trimming took 1 base from V and 3 from J; bases not matched to a gene: 4. Germline V gene data show CDR1 as SGHRS and CDR2 as YFSETQ. CDR3 bases: TGCGCCAGCAGCTTGCGGGCTAGCGGGGGGACAGATACGCAGTATTTT. It codes for CASSLRASGGTDTQYF.

The gene calls are TRBV5-1 and TRBJ2-2; D not certain. V was cut by 3 bases and J by 3 bases, with 6 bases left in between. CDR3 size: 13 residues. Germline assignment: CDR1 SGHRS and CDR2 YFSETQ. The CDR3 is CASSSFYTGELFF. CDR3 bases: TGCGCCAGCAGCTCCTTCTACACCGGGGAGCTGTTTTTT.

V usage is TRBV7-9 and J usage is TRBJ2-6; D not certain. V lost 11 bases and J 0 bases, leaving 17 bases between the germline ends. The CDR3 covers 16 residues. The germline gives CDR1 SEHNR, CDR2 FQNEAQ (reference sequence). The CDR3: CAELAPLDSGANVLTF. CDR3 DNA sequence: TGTGCCGAACTCGCACCACTCGACTCTGGGGCCAACGTCCTGACTTTC.

V usage is TRBV20-1 and J usage is TRBJ2-7, with 7 nucleotides matching TRBD1. CDR3 length equals 15 residues. V was clipped by 3 bases and J by 3 bases; unmatched bases: 11. CDR1 and CDR2 (germline): DFQATT, SNEGSKA (reference sequence). The CDR3 loop reads CSASLPRQGDYEQYF. The CDR3 DNA follows: TGCAGTGCTAGTCTCCCGCGACAGGGCGACTACGAGCAGTACTTC.

This clone was picked up one time. CDR3 coding DNA: TGCGCCAGCAGGACAGGACAGACTAACTATGGCTACACCTTC. Residues: CASRTGQTNYGYTF. The chain has TRBV5-1 and TRBJ1-2, with D possibly TRBD1 on 6 matching bases. The V gene lost 5 bases and the J gene lost 0 bases, with 11 bases spanning the gap. Per the germline V gene, CDR1 is SGHRS and CDR2 is YFSETQ. CDR3 length equals 14 residues.

This chain connects TRBV10-2 to TRBJ1-2; D is perhaps TRBD1 (5 bases). The CDR3 is made up of 15 amino acids. The ends were cut back, 8 bases at V and 2 bases at J, with 18 bases in the middle. Germline V lookup: CDR1 WSHSY, CDR2 SAAADI. Here the CDR3 DNA reads TGCGCCAGCGGGGCCGGGGGTGCAGGGAACTATGGCTACACCTTC. Its translation: CASGAGGAGNYGYTF.

J is TRBJ2-2 and V is TRBV5-8; 7 bases map to TRBD1. This CDR3 is 15 amino acids long. Looked up from germline, CDR1 is SGHTS and CDR2 is YDEGEE. V lost 4 bases, J lost 4 bases, and 7 bases stayed unmatched. As DNA, the CDR3 is TGTGCCAGCAGCCAGGGACAGAGAATCACCGGGGAGCTGTTTTTT. Its translation is CASSQGQRITGELFF.

The CDR3 here is CASSSSTGTDTQYF. The CDR3 DNA follows: TGTGCCAGCAGCTCAAGTACAGGCACAGATACGCAGTATTTT. The chain links TRBV7-3 to TRBJ2-3; D unresolved. V was trimmed by 4 bases and J by 1 base, leaving 9 bases between them. The CDR3 length is 14 residues. The germline V gene encodes CDR1 SGHTA and CDR2 FQGTGA.

This clone appeared once. This sequence joins TRBV7-6 and TRBJ2-7; a possible D gene is TRBD2 (6 bases). This CDR3 is 13 amino acids long. Germline V gives CDR1 SGHVS, CDR2 FNYEAQ. V shed 5 bases and J shed 11 bases, with 19 bases lying between them. The CDR3 loop is CASSMGGPGHKYF. For the CDR3, the DNA is TGTGCCAGCAGCATGGGGGGTCCTGGCCATAAGTACTTC.

The chain combines TRBV19 with TRBJ1-3, with 10 bases aligning to TRBD1. Trimming cost V 8 bases and J 4 bases; bases outside gene matches: 8. CDR1 is LNHDA and CDR2 is SQIVND in the germline V gene (reference sequence). The CDR3 totals 15 residues. CDR3 amino acids: CASARDRGNGNTIYF. The CDR3 region has the DNA TGTGCCAGTGCCAGGGACAGGGGCAACGGAAACACCATATATTTT.

The genes are TRBV7-9 and TRBJ2-5, with D perhaps TRBD2 (6 bases). The CDR3 loop spans 12 amino acids. Trimming stripped 8 bases from V and 5 bases from J, with 12 bases between. The germline gives CDR1 SEHNR, CDR2 FQNEAQ (reference sequence). CDR3 nucleotides: TGTGCCAGCGGCGGGAATGAGGAGACCCAGTACTTC. It yields the protein CASGGNEETQYF.

The chain combines TRBV11-2 with TRBJ2-1, with D possibly TRBD1 on 5 matching bases. V lost 1 base and J lost 0, with 10 bases in between. Germline-derived CDR1 and CDR2 are SGHAT and FQNNGV. The CDR3 is made up of 16 amino acids. For the CDR3, the DNA is TGTGCCAGCAGCTTAGTAAGGGGAAGCTCCTACAATGAGCAGTTCTTC. Translated, it gives CASSLVRGSSYNEQFF.

The V call is TRBV27, the J call TRBJ2-1, with 10 bases matching TRBD2. This CDR3 is 14 amino acids long. Germline trimming cut 3 bases from V and 7 bases from J; bases unmatched to any gene: 3. Per the germline V gene, CDR1 is MNHEY and CDR2 is SMNVEV (reference sequence). The CDR3 nucleotides read TGTGCCAGCAGTTTCTCTAGCGGGAGTAATGAGCAGTTCTTC. Amino acid sequence: CASSFSSGSNEQFF.

This clone was seen more than once but under ten times. The rearrangement joins TRBV4-2 to TRBJ1-1, with a weak D call TRBD1 (5 bases). The CDR3 is 14 residues long. From germline, CDR1 is LGHNA and CDR2 YNFKEQ. Trimming left V 0 bases short and J 5 bases short, with 10 bases between. CDR3 region: CASSQEFRGTEAFF. CDR3 in DNA: TGTGCCAGCAGCCAAGAGTTCCGGGGGACTGAAGCTTTCTTT.

This CDR3 reads CASSPSPGPATNEKLFF. The CDR3 nucleotides are TGTGCCAGCAGCCCAAGTCCCGGTCCGGCAACTAATGAAAAACTGTTTTTT. This rearrangement joins TRBV5-4 to TRBJ1-4; unclear D gene. The germline V gene encodes CDR1 SGHNT and CDR2 YYREEE (reference sequence). The CDR3 spans 17 residues. V was pared by 4 bases and J by 0 bases, with 16 bases between.

The rearrangement uses TRBV2 and TRBJ2-7; 7 bases agree with TRBD2. Trimming cost V 6 bases and J 9 bases; bases outside gene matches: 14. The CDR3 is 14 residues long. CDR1 and CDR2 (germline): SNHLY, FYNNEI. CDR3 in DNA: TGTGCCAGCAGCTTCGAAGGCGGGAGTCGGTGGCAGTACTTC. Protein sequence: CASSFEGGSRWQYF. Complete variable domain (other parts from reference TRBV2 and TRBJ2-7): EPEVTQTPSHQVTQMGQEVILRCVPISNHLYFYWYRQILGQKVEFLVSFYNNEISEKSEIFDDQFSVERPDGSNFTLKIRSTKLEDSAMYFCASSFEGGSRWQYFGPGTRLTVT.

The chain recombines TRBV19 with TRBJ2-1, with 8 bases lining up with TRBD1. Trimming took 6 bases from V and 6 from J; bases not matched to a gene: 10. The CDR3 has 15 residues. Germline V gives CDR1 LNHDA, CDR2 SQIVND (reference sequence). The CDR3 loop reads CASSAIGQGANEQFF. CDR3 nucleotides: TGTGCCAGTAGCGCGATAGGACAGGGTGCCAATGAGCAGTTCTTC.

Comment on this clone: The same CDR3 also results from other DNA sequences found in this sample. The V and J genes are TRBV5-1 and TRBJ2-3; TRBD2 matches 12 bases. The J segment lost 0 bases and the V segment lost 4 bases, leaving 3 bases of the junction unmatched. This CDR3 has 16 residues. Germline V CDR1 and CDR2: SGHRS, YFSETQ. In DNA, the CDR3 is TGCGCCAGCAGCCCTGGGACTAGCGGGAGCACAGATACGCAGTATTTT. This gives the protein CASSPGTSGSTDTQYF.

The chain uses TRBV21-1 and TRBJ2-7; whether TRBD1, the table's D call, matches the DNA was not checked. TRBV21-1 is recorded as a pseudogene. The CDR3 runs to 19 residues. CDR3 loop: CASSKGGDRGTYDSYEQYF. The CDR3 nucleotides are TGTGCCAGCAGCAAAGGCGGGGACAGGGGGACTTACGACTCCTACGAGCAGTACTTC.

The V gene is TRBV2, the J gene TRBJ2-6; 7 nucleotides match TRBD1. V shed 9 bases, J shed 2 bases, and the junction held 10 bases outside the gene matches. The CDR3 runs to 16 residues. CDR1 is SNHLY, CDR2 FYNNEI, per germline. The CDR3 DNA sequence: TGTGCCAGTAGAAGACAGGGTATAGCTGGGGCCAACGTCCTGACTTTC. The encoded protein is CASRRQGIAGANVLTF.

This chain uses TRBV5-1 with TRBJ2-2, with D possibly being TRBD1 (5 bases). Per the germline V gene, CDR1 is SGHRS and CDR2 is YFSETQ. The CDR3 runs to 15 residues. Trimming stripped 4 bases from V and 5 bases from J, with 15 bases between. CDR3: CASSETTSGTGELFF. The CDR3 bases are TGCGCCAGCAGCGAAACAACCTCAGGGACCGGGGAGCTGTTTTTT.

This chain links TRBV6-6 with TRBJ1-6; D uncertain. The germline CDR1 and CDR2 sequences are MNHNY and SVGAGI (reference sequence). Trimming left V 5 bases short and J 9 bases short, with 17 bases between. The CDR3 covers 15 residues. The CDR3 region is CASSGRGQGISPLHF. The CDR3 nucleotides read TGTGCCAGCAGTGGAAGAGGGCAAGGGATTTCACCCCTCCACTTT.

The CDR3 nucleotides are TGTGCCAGCAGCTTCGGAGGGGGCAGTTCACCCCTCCACTTT. It is translated as CASSFGGGSSPLHF. The V gene is TRBV13, the J gene TRBJ1-6, with 7 bases lining up with TRBD1. CDR1 and CDR2 from the germline V gene are PRHDT and FYEKMQ (reference sequence). The CDR3 consists of 14 residues. V shed 3 bases, J shed 9 bases, and the junction held 5 bases outside the gene matches. Looking up the rest from reference TRBV13 and TRBJ1-6 gives the full variable domain: AAGVIQSPRHLIKEKRETATLKCYPIPRHDTVYWYQQGPGQDPQFLISFYEKMQSDKGSIPDRFSAQQFSDYHSELNMSSLELGDSALYFCASSFGGGSSPLHFGNGTRLTVT.

This sequence joins TRBV30 and TRBJ2-2; 11 bases fit TRBD2. Germline V gene data show CDR1 as GTSNPN and CDR2 as SVGIG (reference sequence). The CDR3 has 16 amino acids. Trimming at V came to 3 bases and at J to 6 bases, leaving 9 bases not matched to a gene. CDR3 protein: CAWRTSGSGTAGELFF. CDR3 bases: TGTGCCTGGAGAACTAGCGGGAGTGGTACGGCCGGGGAGCTGTTTTTT.

The chain employs TRBV7-2 and TRBJ2-5; 11 bases fit TRBD2. Losses at the gene ends were 4 bases for V and 5 bases for J; bases not matched to a gene: 12. The CDR3 extends over 17 amino acids. Germline V gene data show CDR1 as SGHTA and CDR2 as FQGNSA. This CDR3 reads CASSSRRLAGPGETQYF. As DNA, the CDR3 is TGTGCCAGCAGCTCAAGGCGACTAGCGGGGCCGGGGGAGACCCAGTACTTC.

The count of this clone is one. The V call is TRBV13, the J call TRBJ2-3, with TRBD2 identical over 9 bases. The CDR3 covers 20 residues. Germline values: CDR1 PRHDT, CDR2 FYEKMQ (reference sequence). With 2 bases clipped from V and 0 bases from J, the junction kept 15 bases outside the gene matches. DNA for the CDR3: TGTGCCAGCAGCTTATTCCCCGTTCTAGCGGGACTTTCTAGCACAGATACGCAGTATTTT. Translating it yields CASSLFPVLAGLSSTDTQYF.

The V and J genes are TRBV20-1 and TRBJ1-4, with unresolved D. The CDR3 is 10 residues long. Trimming left V 6 bases short and J 8 bases short, with 7 bases between. CDR1 is DFQATT, CDR2 SNEGSKA, per germline (reference sequence). The CDR3 region has the DNA TGCAGTGCCAGCGGGGAAAAACTGTTTTTT. It translates to CSASGEKLFF.